The clone carrying this T cell receptor (beta chain) has just a few counts. Its matching antigen is unknown. The V end was cut by 5 bases, the J end by 0 bases, with 18 bases between. The CDR3 consists of 17 residues. Looked up from germline, CDR1 is SGHVS and CDR2 is FQNEAQ. TCRdb analysed the 5' RACE reads with MiXCR anew, one entry per CDR3 protein. The sample contains about 4,800 distinct CDR3 sequences, over 20% of which appear only once. These data belong to a study of T-cell memory formation after mild COVID-19. Notes on the study in general: Second-wave clones that peaked on day 37 lacked confirmed SARS-CoV-2 specificity.

Material for sequencing was PBMCs or a T cell subset sorted from them (not recorded which). This TCR came from an adult who had mild COVID-19 (a few samples of this study predate the infection). Cell type and time point are not known. The chain uses TRBV7-8 and TRBJ2-3; D is uncertain. The DNA of the CDR3 is TGTGCCAGCAGCGGGCCCTTGACGGCGACTAGCACAGATACGCAGTATTTT. Residues: CASSGPLTATSTDTQYF.